This T cell receptor (beta chain) was sequenced in a study of Ad26.COV2.S vaccination and SARS-CoV-2 variants. Study-wide background: Donor got 5x10^10 or 1x10^11 viral particles of Ad26.COV2.S.

In regard to this clone: What it binds is unknown.

General study findings and limits: Researchers cautioned that TCR breadth and depth analyses may have underestimated total T cell responses. Substantial breadth was reported for post-vaccination spike-specific CD8+ and CD4+ T cells. Spike-specific TCR breadth in vaccine recipients exceeded that seen in placebo recipients.

This table comes from immunoSEQ multiplex PCR, and its TCRdb copy is limited to in-frame clones, with some not included. The table shows roughly 300,000 clones, with around nine tenths occurring only once. The CDR3 extends over 15 amino acids. Germline V gene lookup returns CDR1 SGHRS and CDR2 YFSETQ. Germline trimming cut 4 bases from V and 1 base from J; bases unmatched to any gene: 7. This sample's treatment: 15 to 20 received Ad26.COV2.S at low or high dose, single or two shots; several received placebo; per-sample allocation not given. Sampling occurred on day 63 after the first vaccine or placebo injection.

The chain is built from TRBV5-1 and TRBJ2-5; 7 positions match TRBD2. Sequencing used peripheral blood, obtained in a trial of Ad26.COV2.S vaccine versus placebo. This TCR came from a person between 18 and 65 years old who received the Ad26.COV2.S COVID-19 vaccine or a placebo. The CDR3 region is CASSPSASGQETQYF. CDR3 nucleotide sequence: TGCGCCAGCAGCCCTTCGGCTAGCGGCCAAGAGACCCAGTACTTC.